Each of the 18 T cell receptor beta chains below was sequenced from the same sample in a study of blood T cells in healthy people across ages. Sample-barcoded 5' priming and a J-beta primer mix drove a second PCR of about 6 to 12 cycles. TCRdb used MiXCR to reprocess the 5' RACE reads, holding one entry per CDR3 protein. The table shows approximately 900,000 distinct CDR3 sequences, with just under 30% occurring only once. The data were also submitted as part of a second study, on T cells of mothers and their children.

The sample consisted of blood. These receptor sequences come from a woman aged 40 to 50 in good health.

A few counts support this clonotype. This sequence joins TRBV4-2 and TRBJ1-5; D unresolved. This CDR3 spans 15 amino acids. V shed 3 bases and J shed 0 bases, with 9 bases lying between them. Germline V CDR1 and CDR2: LGHNA, YNFKEQ. The CDR3 DNA reads TGTGCCAGCAGCCAGGGCAGTAATAGCAATCAGCCCCAGCATTTT. It encodes CASSQGSNSNQPQHF.

This clonotype has just one count. V and J are TRBV2 and TRBJ2-5; D is unclear. The J call may be incorrect, as the DNA end agrees better with TRBJ2-7. Germline CDR1 reads SNHLY; CDR2 reads FYNNEI. This CDR3 is 16 amino acids long. The CDR3 coding sequence is TGTGCCAGCAGTGAATCATCCCATTCCCTCGACTACGAGCAGTACTTC. This sequence encodes CASSESSHSLDYEQYF.

This clonotype was counted a few times. One end of the junction does not line up with germline, which may come from a read error. The chain is built from TRBV20-1 and TRBJ1-2; D is ambiguous. CDR1 is DFQATT, CDR2 SNEGSKA, per germline (reference sequence). This CDR3 is built from 14 residues. CDR3 protein: CSARPPATNYGNTF. The DNA for the CDR3 is TGCAGTGCTAGACCTCCGGCAACTAACTATGGCAACACCTTC.

The chain employs TRBV4-1 and TRBJ2-1; 11 bases agree with TRBD2. J lost 7 bases, V lost 3 bases, and 14 bases had no gene match. Germline loops: CDR1 MGHRA, CDR2 YSYEKL. The CDR3 totals 18 residues. CDR3 sequence reads: CASSQDPFSGGARNEQFF. For the CDR3, the DNA is TGCGCCAGCAGCCAGGACCCGTTTAGCGGGGGGGCCAGGAATGAGCAGTTCTTC.

The gene calls are TRBV21-1 and TRBJ2-3; the table's D call of TRBD2 was not tested on the DNA. TRBV21-1 is noted as a pseudogene. The CDR3 sequence is 18 residues long. CDR3 in amino acids: CASSNLAASGSRSDTQYF. CDR3 sequence (DNA): TGTGCCAGCAGCAATCTCGCCGCTAGCGGGAGCCGTTCAGATACGCAGTATTTT.

The gene calls are TRBV20-1 and TRBJ2-1; TRBD2 matches 10 bases. With 6 bases clipped from V and 7 bases from J, the junction kept 18 bases outside the gene matches. The germline V gene encodes CDR1 DFQATT and CDR2 SNEGSKA (reference sequence). The CDR3 contains 17 residues. CDR3 in amino acids: CSARSDHSGRSVNEQFF. The DNA for the CDR3 is TGCAGTGCCCGTTCAGACCATAGCGGGAGGTCTGTTAATGAGCAGTTCTTC.

To note about this clonotype: The germline gene is not matched at one end of the junction; a read error may be the cause. The chain links TRBV12-3 or TRBV12-4 to TRBJ1-2; D not certain. There are 13 residues in the CDR3. The CDR3 region is CAGSLRQNYGYTF. For the CDR3, the DNA is TGTGCCGGCAGTTTGAGGCAGAACTATGGCTACACCTTC.

The sample holds many counts of this clonotype. This chain uses TRBV7-2 with TRBJ2-5; 9 nucleotides line up with TRBD2. The V segment lost 4 bases and the J segment 4 bases; nucleotides outside the gene matches: 7. The CDR3 runs to 15 residues. Germline values: CDR1 SGHTA, CDR2 FQGNSA. The CDR3 sequence is CASSSLAGSAETQYF. For the CDR3, the DNA is TGTGCCAGCAGCTCCCTAGCGGGGTCTGCAGAGACCCAGTACTTC. The entire variable domain, with the rest obtained from reference TRBV7-2 and TRBJ2-5, is as follows: GAGVSQSPSNKVTEKGKDVELRCDPISGHTALYWYRQSLGQGLEFLIYFQGNSAPDKSGLPSDRFSAERTGGSVSTLTIQRTQQEDSAVYLCASSSLAGSAETQYFGPGTRLLVL.

This clonotype was seen only a few times. The rearrangement links TRBV7-2 to TRBJ2-7; D tentatively reads TRBD1 or TRBD2 (6 bases each). Trimming stripped 4 bases from V and 4 bases from J, with 29 bases between. Per the germline V gene, CDR1 is SGHTA and CDR2 is FQGNSA. The CDR3 sequence is 19 residues long. The CDR3 sequence: CASSSIYPMGGHKLYEQYF. In nucleotides, the CDR3 is TGTGCCAGCAGCTCAATTTATCCAATGGGGGGACATAAGTTATACGAGCAGTACTTC.

As concerns this clonotype: The junction departs from the called germline gene at one end, perhaps through a read error. This chain joins TRBV27 and TRBJ1-6; D perhaps matches TRBD1 (5 bases). Germline CDR1 and CDR2: MNHEY and SMNVEV (reference sequence). The CDR3 has 12 residues. The DNA of the CDR3 is TGTGCCAGCAGTGCTACAGGTTCACCCCACCACTTT. Translation gives CASSATGSPHHF.

This clonotype has only a few counts. The CDR3 loop reads CASSDGGGPQHF. CDR3 DNA sequence: TGTGCCAGCAGTGATGGGGGTGGGCCCCAGCATTTT. V and J are TRBV25-1 and TRBJ1-5; D possibly corresponds to TRBD1 (5 bases). The V gene's germline CDR1 is MGHDK and CDR2 SYGVNS. The CDR3 contains 12 residues. Trimming left V 3 bases short and J 9 bases short, with 9 bases between.

This clonotype turned up a few times. The chain is built from TRBV4-3 and TRBJ2-1, with D possibly being TRBD1 or TRBD2 (5 bases each). Germline lookup yields CDR1 LGHNA and CDR2 YSLEER. Trimming removed 3 bases at V and 13 bases at J, with 22 bases between. The CDR3 is 15 residues long. CDR3 sequence (DNA): TGCGCCAGCAGCCAGCATACCGGGGCGACCTACGAACAGTTCTTC. Protein product: CASSQHTGATYEQFF.

This chain uses TRBV4-2 with TRBJ2-1; 15 bases agree with TRBD2. Germline V gene data show CDR1 as LGHNA and CDR2 as YNFKEQ. This CDR3 spans 17 amino acids. Germline trimming cut 4 bases from V and 6 bases from J; bases unmatched to any gene: 7. CDR3 region: CASSPSGTSGGRNEQFF. CDR3 in DNA: TGTGCCAGCAGCCCCTCAGGGACTAGCGGGGGGCGCAATGAGCAGTTCTTC.

This clonotype came up many times. The DNA for the CDR3 is TGTGCCAGCAGCCCGGGACTAGCGGGGGTAGAGACCCAGTACTTC. Amino acids: CASSPGLAGVETQYF. The genes are TRBV11-2 and TRBJ2-5, with 14 positions matching TRBD2. The junction had 3 bases not matched to a gene; V was cut back by 5 bases and J by 4 bases. The CDR3 length is 15 residues. Germline V lookup: CDR1 SGHAT, CDR2 FQNNGV.

The chain combines TRBV12-3 or TRBV12-4 with TRBJ1-5; perhaps TRBD1 as D (5 bases). Trimming removed 6 bases at V and 2 bases at J, with 14 bases between. The length of the CDR3 is 15 residues. The CDR3 DNA is TGTGCCAGCAGCTCTGAAGGGGTGGGCAATCAGCCCCAGCATTTT. It codes for CASSSEGVGNQPQHF.

This clonotype was picked up a small number of times. V and J are TRBV7-2 and TRBJ1-2; tentatively, D is TRBD1 (6 bases). The CDR3 spans 15 residues. Germline assignment: CDR1 SGHTA and CDR2 FQGNSA. The V end lost 4 bases, the J end lost 4 bases, and 16 bases lay between the germline ends. The CDR3 reads CASSSTGSGGYGYTF. CDR3 in DNA: TGTGCCAGCAGCTCTACAGGGTCAGGAGGCTATGGCTACACCTTC.

Many counts were recorded for this clonotype. The rearrangement joins TRBV5-1 to TRBJ2-7; 9 bases align to TRBD1. There are 15 residues in the CDR3. The V segment lost 0 bases and the J segment 7 bases; nucleotides outside the gene matches: 8. Germline V gene sequence: CDR1 SGHRS, CDR2 YFSETQ. The CDR3 region is CASSLDGQGLGEQYF. CDR3 DNA: TGCGCCAGCAGCTTGGATGGACAGGGGTTGGGGGAGCAGTACTTC. The full variable domain, its missing parts supplied by reference TRBV5-1 and TRBJ2-7, is KAGVTQTPRYLIKTRGQQVTLSCSPISGHRSVSWYQQTPGQGLQFLFEYFSETQRNKGNFPGRFSGRQFSNSRSEMNVSTLELGDSALYLCASSLDGQGLGEQYFGPGTRLTVT.

This clonotype was observed a few times. CDR3 loop: CASSPSQVLSGANVLTF. CDR3 sequence (DNA): TGCGCCAGCAGCCCCTCACAGGTACTCTCTGGGGCCAACGTCCTGACTTTC. This chain connects TRBV5-1 to TRBJ2-6, with TRBD1 as a possible D gene (5 bases). Trimming left V 4 bases short and J 0 bases short, with 14 bases between. Germline V lookup: CDR1 SGHRS, CDR2 YFSETQ. The CDR3 has 17 amino acids.